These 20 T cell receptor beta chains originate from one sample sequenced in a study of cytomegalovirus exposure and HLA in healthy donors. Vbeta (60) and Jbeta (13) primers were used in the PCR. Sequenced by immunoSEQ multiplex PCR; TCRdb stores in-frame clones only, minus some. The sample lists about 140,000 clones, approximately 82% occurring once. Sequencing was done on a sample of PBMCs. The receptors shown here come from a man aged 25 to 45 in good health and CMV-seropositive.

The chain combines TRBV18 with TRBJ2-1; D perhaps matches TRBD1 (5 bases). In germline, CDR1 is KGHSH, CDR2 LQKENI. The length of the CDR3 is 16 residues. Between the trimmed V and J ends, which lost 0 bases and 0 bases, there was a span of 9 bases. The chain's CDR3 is CASSPPQGSSYNEQFF. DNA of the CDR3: TGTGCCAGCTCACCACCCCAGGGTAGCTCCTACAATGAGCAGTTCTTC.

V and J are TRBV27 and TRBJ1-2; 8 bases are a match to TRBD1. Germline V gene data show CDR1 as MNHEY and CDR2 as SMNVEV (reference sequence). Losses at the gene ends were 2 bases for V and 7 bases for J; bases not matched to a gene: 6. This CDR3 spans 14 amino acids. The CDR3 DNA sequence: TGTGCCAGCAGTTTACAGGGGGCGCTGGGTGGCTACACCTTC. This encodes CASSLQGALGGYTF.

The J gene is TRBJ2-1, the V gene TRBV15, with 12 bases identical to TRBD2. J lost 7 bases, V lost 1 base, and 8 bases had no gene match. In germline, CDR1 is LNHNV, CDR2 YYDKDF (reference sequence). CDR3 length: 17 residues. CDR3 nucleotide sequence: TGTGCCACCAGCAGAGGACTAGCGGGGGCCCCTGGGAATGAGCAGTTCTTC. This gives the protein CATSRGLAGAPGNEQFF.

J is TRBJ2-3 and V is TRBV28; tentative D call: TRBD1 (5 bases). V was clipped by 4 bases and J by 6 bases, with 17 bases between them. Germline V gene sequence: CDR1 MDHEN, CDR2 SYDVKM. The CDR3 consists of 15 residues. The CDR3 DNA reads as TGTGCCAGCAGTTCCCCGAGTGGGGCCTCGGATACGCAGTATTTT. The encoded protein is CASSSPSGASDTQYF.

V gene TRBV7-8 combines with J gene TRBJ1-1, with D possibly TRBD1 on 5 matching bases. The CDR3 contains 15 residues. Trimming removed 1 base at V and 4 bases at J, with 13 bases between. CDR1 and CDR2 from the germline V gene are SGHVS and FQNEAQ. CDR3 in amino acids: CASSLGGDSGTEAFF. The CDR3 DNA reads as TGTGCCAGCAGCTTAGGGGGGGATTCGGGCACTGAAGCTTTCTTT.

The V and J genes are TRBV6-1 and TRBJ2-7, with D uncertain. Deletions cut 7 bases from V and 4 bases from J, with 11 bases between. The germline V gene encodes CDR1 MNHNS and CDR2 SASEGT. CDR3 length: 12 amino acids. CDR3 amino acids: CASMAGLYEQYF. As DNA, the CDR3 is TGTGCCAGCATGGCAGGTTTGTACGAGCAGTACTTC.

This CDR3 is CASSVGTSGNNEQFF. The CDR3 region has the DNA TGTGCCAGCAGCGTAGGAACTAGCGGTAACAATGAGCAGTTCTTC. The V call is TRBV9, the J call TRBJ2-1, with 8 bases identical to TRBD2. The CDR3 is made up of 15 amino acids. Per the germline V gene, CDR1 is SGDLS and CDR2 is YYNGEE. After removal of 0 bases from V and 5 bases from J, the junction contained 4 bases not matched to a gene.

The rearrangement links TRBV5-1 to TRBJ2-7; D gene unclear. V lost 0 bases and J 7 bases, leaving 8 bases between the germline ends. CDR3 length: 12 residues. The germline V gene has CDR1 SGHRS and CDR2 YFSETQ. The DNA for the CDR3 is TGCGCCAGCAGCTTGGCCAGTCAGGAGCAGTACTTC. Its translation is CASSLASQEQYF.

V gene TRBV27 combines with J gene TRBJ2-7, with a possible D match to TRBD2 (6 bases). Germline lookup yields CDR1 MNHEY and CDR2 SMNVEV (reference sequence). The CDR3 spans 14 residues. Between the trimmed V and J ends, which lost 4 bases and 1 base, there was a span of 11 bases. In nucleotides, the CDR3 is TGTGCCAGCAGTTACACTAGCTCATCCTACGAGCAGTACTTC. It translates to CASSYTSSSYEQYF.

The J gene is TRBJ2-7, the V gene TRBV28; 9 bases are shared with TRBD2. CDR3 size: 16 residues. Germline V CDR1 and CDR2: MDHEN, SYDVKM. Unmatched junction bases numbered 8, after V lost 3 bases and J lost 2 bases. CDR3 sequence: CASSFMAGGPTYEQYF. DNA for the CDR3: TGTGCCAGCAGTTTTATGGCGGGAGGGCCTACCTACGAGCAGTACTTC. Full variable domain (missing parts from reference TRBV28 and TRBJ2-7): DVKVTQSSRYLVKRTGEKVFLECVQDMDHENMFWYRQDPGLGLRLIYFSYDVKMKEKGDIPEGYSVSREKKERFSLILESASTNQTSMYLCASSFMAGGPTYEQYFGPGTRLTVT.

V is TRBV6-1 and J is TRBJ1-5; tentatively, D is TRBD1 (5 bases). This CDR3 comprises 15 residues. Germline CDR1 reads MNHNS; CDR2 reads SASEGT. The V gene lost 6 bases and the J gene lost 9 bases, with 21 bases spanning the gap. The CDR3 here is CASSTEGTDGGPQHF. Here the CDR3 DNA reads TGTGCCAGCAGCACGGAGGGGACGGATGGAGGGCCCCAGCATTTT.

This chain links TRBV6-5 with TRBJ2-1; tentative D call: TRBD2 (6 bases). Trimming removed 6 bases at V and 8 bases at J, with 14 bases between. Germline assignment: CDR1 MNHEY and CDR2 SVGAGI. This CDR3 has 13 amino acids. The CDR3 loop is CASRRDRTDEQFF. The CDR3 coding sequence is TGTGCCAGCAGGCGGGACCGGACGGATGAGCAGTTCTTC.

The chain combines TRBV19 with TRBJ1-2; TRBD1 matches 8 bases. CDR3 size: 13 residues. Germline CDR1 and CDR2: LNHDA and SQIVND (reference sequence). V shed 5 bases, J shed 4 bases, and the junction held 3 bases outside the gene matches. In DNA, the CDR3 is TGTGCCAGTAGTCCACAGGGGGGCTATGGCTACACCTTC. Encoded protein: CASSPQGGYGYTF.

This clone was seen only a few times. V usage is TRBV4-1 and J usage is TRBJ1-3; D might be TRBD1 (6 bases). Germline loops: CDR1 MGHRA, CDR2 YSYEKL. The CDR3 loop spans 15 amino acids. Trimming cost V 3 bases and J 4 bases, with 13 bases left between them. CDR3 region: CASSHPTGRGNTIYF. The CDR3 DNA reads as TGCGCCAGCAGCCACCCCACAGGGAGAGGAAACACCATATATTTT.

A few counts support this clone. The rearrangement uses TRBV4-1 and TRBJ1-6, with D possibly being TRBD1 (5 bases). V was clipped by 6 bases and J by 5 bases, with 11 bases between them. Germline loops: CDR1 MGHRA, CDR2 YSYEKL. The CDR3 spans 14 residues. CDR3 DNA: TGCGCCAGCAGACTCCAGGGTGATAATTCACCCCTCCACTTT. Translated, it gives CASRLQGDNSPLHF.

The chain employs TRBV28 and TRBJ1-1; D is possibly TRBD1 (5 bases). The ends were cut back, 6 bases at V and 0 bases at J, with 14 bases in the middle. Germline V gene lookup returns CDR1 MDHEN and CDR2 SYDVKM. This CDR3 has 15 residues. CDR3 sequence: CASSTRQTLNTEAFF. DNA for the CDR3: TGTGCCAGCAGCACCCGACAGACCTTGAACACTGAAGCTTTCTTT.

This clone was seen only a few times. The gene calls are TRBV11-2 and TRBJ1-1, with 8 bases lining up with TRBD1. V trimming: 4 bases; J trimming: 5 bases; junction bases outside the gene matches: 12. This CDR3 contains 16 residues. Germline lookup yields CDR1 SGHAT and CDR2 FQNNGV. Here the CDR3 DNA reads TGTGCCAGCAGCTCCCTCCAGGGGACAGGAGGTACTGAAGCTTTCTTT. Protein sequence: CASSSLQGTGGTEAFF.

In DNA, the CDR3 is TGCGCCAGCAGCTTGGAGCTAGCGGCCTCCTACGAGCAGTACTTC. Its protein product is CASSLELAASYEQYF. The V call is TRBV5-1, the J call TRBJ2-7; TRBD2 agrees at 7 bases. Germline-derived CDR1 and CDR2 are SGHRS and YFSETQ. The CDR3 is made up of 15 amino acids. V trimming: 0 bases; J trimming: 0 bases; junction bases outside the gene matches: 3.

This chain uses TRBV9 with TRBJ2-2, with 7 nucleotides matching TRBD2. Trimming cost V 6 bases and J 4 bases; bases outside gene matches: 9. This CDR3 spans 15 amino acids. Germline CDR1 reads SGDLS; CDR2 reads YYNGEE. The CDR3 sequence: CASTAGLGATGELFF. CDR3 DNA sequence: TGTGCCAGCACCGCCGGACTAGGGGCCACCGGGGAGCTGTTTTTT.

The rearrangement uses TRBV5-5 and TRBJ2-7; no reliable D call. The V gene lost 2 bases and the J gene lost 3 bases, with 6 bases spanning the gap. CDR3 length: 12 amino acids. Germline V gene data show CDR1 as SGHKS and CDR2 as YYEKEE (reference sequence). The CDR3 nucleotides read TGTGCCAGCAGCTTCGGTTACTACGAGCAGTACTTC. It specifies CASSFGYYEQYF.